Listed here are 27 T cell receptor beta chains from one sample, sequenced in a study of blood T cells in healthy people across ages. It was with a sample-barcoded 5' primer and a J-beta primer mix that a second PCR of roughly 7 to 12 cycles was run. MiXCR was run by TCRdb on the 5' RACE reads, yielding one entry per CDR3 protein. Of fewer than 900,000 distinct CDR3 sequences listed, 45% to 50% are singletons. Material: blood. The receptors derive from a woman aged 55-69 years in good health.

The chain is built from TRBV5-1 and TRBJ2-3, with D perhaps matching TRBD1 or TRBD2 (5 bases each). Germline V gene sequence: CDR1 SGHRS, CDR2 YFSETQ. CDR3 length equals 16 residues. V lost 4 bases and J lost 2, with 17 bases in between. This CDR3 reads CASSRTPGRNTDTQYF. As DNA, the CDR3 is TGCGCCAGCAGCCGTACTCCGGGACGGAACACAGATACGCAGTATTTT.

The chain recombines TRBV6-2 or TRBV6-3 with TRBJ2-7; D not resolved. Germline V gene data show CDR1 as MNHEY and CDR2 as SVGEGT. CDR3 length equals 12 residues. Trimming pared 0 bases from V and 6 bases from J, leaving 6 bases between. This chain's CDR3 is CASSYSSPEQYF. CDR3 coding DNA: TGTGCCAGCAGTTACTCTAGCCCCGAGCAGTACTTC.

Here the CDR3 reads CASSYEDRQRFF. The CDR3 DNA sequence: TGTGCCAGCAGCTATGAGGACAGACAGCGGTTCTTC. V gene TRBV3-1 combines with J gene TRBJ2-1, with a possible D match to TRBD1 (6 bases). The germline V gene has CDR1 LGHDT and CDR2 YNNKEL (reference sequence). Trimming took off 5 bases at V and 15 bases at J, with 17 bases between the two ends. This CDR3 comprises 12 residues.

V usage is TRBV6-2 or TRBV6-3 and J usage is TRBJ2-1; perhaps TRBD1 as D (5 bases). V was pared by 6 bases and J by 2 bases, with 23 bases between. This CDR3 has 18 amino acids. CDR1 is MNHEY, CDR2 SVGEGT, per germline. CDR3 protein: CASRVGYRQLAPYNEQFF. In DNA form, the CDR3 reads TGTGCCAGCAGAGTGGGGTATAGACAGTTGGCTCCCTACAATGAGCAGTTCTTC.

The rearrangement uses TRBV20-1 and TRBJ2-2; TRBD1 agrees at 7 bases. The V gene's germline CDR1 is DFQATT and CDR2 SNEGSKA (reference sequence). This CDR3 spans 13 amino acids. After removal of 6 bases from V and 6 bases from J, the junction contained 7 bases not matched to a gene. For the CDR3, the DNA is TGCAGTGCGCGACAGGGAAAGTCCGGGGAGCTGTTTTTT. This gives the protein CSARQGKSGELFF.

The chain carries TRBV6-6 and TRBJ2-3; TRBD2 agrees at 11 bases. The length of the CDR3 is 16 residues. Trimming removed 2 bases from V and 3 bases from J; junction bases left unmatched: 4. Germline V gene data show CDR1 as MNHNY and CDR2 as SVGAGI (reference sequence). In nucleotides, the CDR3 is TGTGCCAGCAGTTACCCCGGGACTAGCGGAACAGATACGCAGTATTTT. As protein: CASSYPGTSGTDTQYF.

This sequence joins TRBV20-1 and TRBJ1-2; 8 bases are shared with TRBD1. Germline CDR1 is DFQATT and CDR2 is SNEGSKA (reference sequence). The ends lost 0 bases at V and 7 bases at J; junction bases unmatched: 7. The length of the CDR3 is 14 residues. The CDR3 bases are TGCAGTGCTAGAGACGACAGGGGAAGTTTTGGCTACACCTTC. Its translation: CSARDDRGSFGYTF.

The V call is TRBV7-2, the J call TRBJ2-5; 9 nucleotides agree with TRBD1. Germline V lookup: CDR1 SGHTA, CDR2 FQGNSA. The CDR3 runs 16 residues. V trimming: 1 base; J trimming: 6 bases; junction bases outside the gene matches: 9. For the CDR3, the DNA is TGTGCCAGCAGCTTAGGTCAGGGGACAGGGCGGCAGACCCAGTACTTC. Protein product: CASSLGQGTGRQTQYF.

For this clonotype: Sequence at one end of the junction differs from germline and may be a read error. The chain recombines TRBV29-1 with TRBJ2-7, with D maybe TRBD2 (6 bases). This CDR3 region has 14 residues. Germline lookup yields CDR1 SQVTM and CDR2 ANQGSEA. Here the CDR3 reads CSVEVGRGTYEQYF. CDR3 coding DNA: TGCAGCGTCGAAGTCGGACGGGGGACTTACGAGCAGTACTTC.

The chain carries TRBV28 and TRBJ1-3; perhaps TRBD1 as D (5 bases). Germline V gene lookup returns CDR1 MDHEN and CDR2 SYDVKM. Trimming stripped 2 bases from V and 0 bases from J, with 11 bases between. The CDR3 runs 16 residues. CDR3 in DNA: TGTGCCAGCAGTTTAGGGGACCGCCGCTCTGGAAACACCATATATTTT. This translates into CASSLGDRRSGNTIYF.

This clonotype was counted between two and nine times. The V call is TRBV27, the J call TRBJ2-4; tentatively, D is TRBD2 (6 bases). V lost 1 base and J 9 bases, leaving 16 bases between the germline ends. Germline V gene data show CDR1 as MNHEY and CDR2 as SMNVEV (reference sequence). The CDR3 extends over 15 amino acids. CDR3 sequence reads: CASSLLQGGDGIQYF. CDR3 DNA: TGTGCCAGCAGTTTATTGCAGGGAGGTGATGGCATTCAGTACTTC.

This chain joins TRBV11-2 and TRBJ2-3; D is undetermined. Trimming left V 1 base short and J 1 base short, with 9 bases between. The germline gives CDR1 SGHAT, CDR2 FQNNGV. CDR3 size: 15 residues. The chain's CDR3 is CASSLVDGGTDTQYF. CDR3 in DNA: TGTGCCAGCAGCTTAGTCGATGGGGGCACAGATACGCAGTATTTT.

V gene TRBV20-1 combines with J gene TRBJ2-7; 10 bases match TRBD2. The trim removed 5 bases at V and 7 bases at J, leaving 11 bases unmatched. The CDR3 is 14 amino acids. The germline V gene encodes CDR1 DFQATT and CDR2 SNEGSKA (reference sequence). CDR3 nucleotide sequence: TGCAGTGCTTGGAGCGGGAGGGCCTTTAATGAGCAGTACTTC. Translated, it gives CSAWSGRAFNEQYF.

This clonotype has at least ten counts. The V and J genes are TRBV4-3 and TRBJ2-5; the D gene is possibly TRBD1 (6 bases). The CDR3 is 12 residues long. Per the germline V gene, CDR1 is LGHNA and CDR2 is YSLEER. V was trimmed by 0 bases and J by 9 bases, leaving 8 bases between them. CDR3 bases: TGCGCCAGCAGCCAAGACCAGGGGCCCCAGTACTTC. Its translation: CASSQDQGPQYF.

The rearrangement links TRBV10-3 to TRBJ2-2, with D possibly matching TRBD2 (6 bases). V was trimmed by 2 bases and J by 1 base, leaving 8 bases between them. This CDR3 has 15 residues. Germline-derived CDR1 and CDR2 are ENHRY and SYGVKD. The CDR3 is CAISEGRQNTGELFF. CDR3 sequence (DNA): TGTGCCATCAGTGAGGGGAGGCAGAACACCGGGGAGCTGTTTTTT.

The chain links TRBV28 to TRBJ2-4; the match to TRBD1 covers 9 bases. Germline CDR1 MDHEN, CDR2 SYDVKM. V gave up 6 bases and J gave up 11 bases; unmatched junction bases: 5. CDR3 length: 12 amino acids. DNA for the CDR3: TGTGCCAGCAGAGCCGGGACAGGGCTTCAGTACTTC. This translates into CASRAGTGLQYF.

The V and J genes are TRBV29-1 and TRBJ2-3; no clear D. The ends were cut back, 5 bases at V and 1 base at J, with 13 bases in the middle. Germline loops: CDR1 SQVTM, CDR2 ANQGSEA. The CDR3 contains 14 residues. The CDR3 sequence is CSVSGEEGTDTQYF. The CDR3 DNA follows: TGCAGCGTTTCTGGGGAAGAGGGCACAGATACGCAGTATTTT.

This chain links TRBV7-9 with TRBJ2-5, with D maybe TRBD2 (5 bases). Germline CDR1 is SEHNR and CDR2 is FQNEAQ (reference sequence). Trimming took 5 bases from V and 11 from J, leaving 36 bases between them. There are 19 residues in the CDR3. In DNA, the CDR3 is TGTGCCAGCAGCCCCTCAAAAAGTCAAACGGGAAGAAACTACAATGAGCAGTACTTC. Translation gives CASSPSKSQTGRNYNEQYF.

The rearrangement links TRBV24-1 to TRBJ1-2; a weak D match, TRBD1 (6 bases). CDR3 length: 14 amino acids. Germline lookup yields CDR1 KGHDR and CDR2 SFDVKD. Trimming stripped 2 bases from V and 8 bases from J, with 14 bases between. The CDR3 sequence: CATSDSGAPGGYTF. CDR3 coding DNA: TGTGCCACCAGTGATTCAGGGGCGCCTGGCGGCTACACCTTC.

This rearrangement joins TRBV11-2 to TRBJ2-5; unclear D gene. The germline CDR1 and CDR2 sequences are SGHAT and FQNNGV. V lost 5 bases and J 4 bases, leaving 14 bases between the germline ends. CDR3 length equals 14 residues. Here the CDR3 reads CASSVGYALETQYF. CDR3 bases: TGTGCCAGCAGCGTAGGTTATGCTCTAGAGACCCAGTACTTC.

This chain uses TRBV20-1 with TRBJ2-1, with TRBD2 identical over 11 bases. This CDR3 contains 13 residues. Germline V gene lookup returns CDR1 DFQATT and CDR2 SNEGSKA (reference sequence). V lost 4 bases, J lost 4 bases, and 0 bases stayed unmatched. The chain's CDR3 is CSATSGRYNEQFF. The CDR3 coding sequence is TGCAGTGCTACTAGCGGGAGGTACAATGAGCAGTTCTTC.

The rearrangement uses TRBV29-1 and TRBJ1-2, with D unresolved. Germline values: CDR1 SQVTM, CDR2 ANQGSEA. This CDR3 spans 12 amino acids. Trimming pared 7 bases from V and 2 bases from J, leaving 11 bases between. The CDR3 nucleotides read TGCAGCGCAACTGACAAGAACTATGGCTACACCTTC. Encoded protein: CSATDKNYGYTF.

The V and J genes are TRBV2 and TRBJ2-1; D gene ambiguous. This CDR3 contains 12 residues. Germline values: CDR1 SNHLY, CDR2 FYNNEI. Trimming shortened V by 7 bases and J by 10 bases, and 14 bases separated the two germline ends. The CDR3 reads CASTGWDREQFF. The CDR3 region has the DNA TGTGCCAGCACCGGTTGGGATCGAGAGCAGTTCTTC.

This chain joins TRBV29-1 and TRBJ2-7; 8 bases are shared with TRBD2. The CDR3 length is 15 residues. Germline V gives CDR1 SQVTM, CDR2 ANQGSEA. Unmatched junction bases numbered 8, after V lost 2 bases and J lost 2 bases. CDR3 nucleotide sequence: TGCAGCGTTGAACTAGCGGGTTCTCCTACCTACGAGCAGTACTTC. This sequence encodes CSVELAGSPTYEQYF.

This clonotype was detected only a few times. The rearrangement links TRBV4-2 to TRBJ1-1, with D hard to call. The V gene lost 1 base and the J gene lost 1 base, with 7 bases spanning the gap. The length of the CDR3 is 14 residues. Germline CDR1 is LGHNA and CDR2 is YNFKEQ. CDR3 DNA sequence: TGTGCCAGCAGCCAAGTTTCGGGGAACACTGAAGCTTTCTTT. As protein: CASSQVSGNTEAFF.

V is TRBV18 and J is TRBJ2-1; a weak D match, TRBD2 (6 bases). In germline, CDR1 is KGHSH, CDR2 LQKENI. Between the trimmed V and J ends, which lost 3 bases and 7 bases, there was a span of 13 bases. CDR3 length: 14 amino acids. For the CDR3, the DNA is TGTGCCAGCTCACCTCGGGACTCAAGGAATGAGCAGTTCTTC. It encodes CASSPRDSRNEQFF.

This chain links TRBV5-1 with TRBJ1-2, with a tentative D call TRBD1 (6 bases). Germline V gene data show CDR1 as SGHRS and CDR2 as YFSETQ. V was cut by 1 base and J by 2 bases, with 12 bases left in between. The CDR3 spans 15 residues. The CDR3 is CASSLTGLINYGYTF. Written as DNA, the CDR3 is TGCGCCAGCAGCTTGACAGGGCTCATAAACTATGGCTACACCTTC.